The 23 T cell receptor beta chains listed next were all sequenced from one sample in a study of shared T cell receptors in the human thymus. Libraries were prepared by immunoSEQ multiplex PCR; TCRdb keeps only in-frame clonotypes and omits some of them. Of some 760,000 clones in the sample, 70% to 90% were seen once. The same data also went into a second study, on human thymus T cells.

The sample comprised thymocytes. All receptors come from a girl under two years old with a congenital heart defect.

This clone was detected only a few times. The rearrangement links TRBV11-2 to TRBJ2-7; TRBD1 is a possible D gene (6 bases). Germline lookup yields CDR1 SGHAT and CDR2 FQNNGV. The CDR3 runs to 15 residues. Between the trimmed V and J ends, which lost 2 bases and 6 bases, there was a span of 17 bases. DNA of the CDR3: TGTGCCAGCAGCTTACCCGACCAGGGGTTGGGCGAGCAGTACTTC. The encoded protein is CASSLPDQGLGEQYF.

The V and J genes are TRBV2 and TRBJ2-3, with 10 bases matching TRBD2. Germline trimming cut 5 bases from V and 2 bases from J; bases unmatched to any gene: 19. Looked up from germline, CDR1 is SNHLY and CDR2 is FYNNEI. The CDR3 covers 20 residues. CDR3 bases: TGTGCCAGCAGTCCTCACAGCGGGGGGGCCAGGAGGGAACACACAGATACGCAGTATTTT. Amino acids: CASSPHSGGARREHTDTQYF. Drawing the rest from reference TRBV2 and TRBJ2-3, the complete variable domain is EPEVTQTPSHQVTQMGQEVILRCVPISNHLYFYWYRQILGQKVEFLVSFYNNEISEKSEIFDDQFSVERPDGSNFTLKIRSTKLEDSAMYFCASSPHSGGARREHTDTQYFGPGTRLTVL.

This clone was seen once. The rearrangement links TRBV29-1 to TRBJ2-1, with 9 positions matching TRBD1. Looked up from germline, CDR1 is SQVTM and CDR2 is ANQGSEA. V lost 3 bases, J lost 0 bases, and 9 bases stayed unmatched. This CDR3 is built from 17 residues. As DNA, the CDR3 is TGCAGCGTTGATGGGACAGGGCCGTCGAGCTCCTACAATGAGCAGTTCTTC. Its protein is CSVDGTGPSSSYNEQFF.

The chain employs TRBV5-4 and TRBJ2-3, with 9 bases fitting TRBD1. In germline, CDR1 is SGHNT, CDR2 YYREEE (reference sequence). Losses at the gene ends were 4 bases for V and 3 bases for J; bases not matched to a gene: 6. The CDR3 is 15 amino acids. The CDR3 nucleotides read TGTGCCAGCAGCGCACCGGGACAGGGAACAGATACGCAGTATTTT. Amino acids: CASSAPGQGTDTQYF.

The J gene is TRBJ2-7, the V gene TRBV5-1, with 12 nucleotides matching TRBD1. J lost 6 bases, V lost 4 bases, and 8 bases had no gene match. Germline CDR1 reads SGHRS; CDR2 reads YFSETQ. The CDR3 totals 15 residues. The CDR3 nucleotides read TGCGCCAGCAGCAGCCCCGGGACAGGGGGCTCCGAGCAGTACTTC. Its translation is CASSSPGTGGSEQYF.

This chain uses TRBV4-1 with TRBJ1-5; possibly TRBD1 for D (6 bases). Germline CDR1 is MGHRA and CDR2 is YSYEKL. The CDR3 consists of 15 residues. V lost 1 base to trimming and J lost 4 bases, with 11 bases between them. The CDR3, as DNA: TGCGCCAGCAGCCAAGGACAGGAAGGGAATCAGCCCCAGCATTTT. Amino acids: CASSQGQEGNQPQHF.

The CDR3 protein is CASGRGNTIYF. Here the CDR3 DNA reads TGTGCCAGCGGGAGGGGAAACACCATATATTTT. This sequence joins TRBV5-6 and TRBJ1-3; no clear D gene. Trimming shortened V by 7 bases and J by 4 bases, and 6 bases separated the two germline ends. Germline CDR1 is SGHDT and CDR2 is YYEEEE. There are 11 residues in the CDR3.

As regards this clone: The CDR3 does not end in the conserved phenylalanine or tryptophan, so this is likely a read error. The sample has other DNA sequences that encode this CDR3 too. The chain has TRBV2 and TRBJ1-6; 8 nucleotides align to TRBD1. Germline CDR1 reads SNHLY; CDR2 reads FYNNEI. The CDR3 runs to 14 residues. DNA of the CDR3: TGTGCCAGCCCTTCCGACAGGGGAAATTCCCCCCTCCACTCT. Translating it yields CASPSDRGNSPLHS.

J is TRBJ2-3 and V is TRBV9, with 8 bases fitting TRBD2. The J segment lost 0 bases and the V segment lost 4 bases, leaving 10 bases of the junction unmatched. The CDR3 is made up of 17 amino acids. Looked up from germline, CDR1 is SGDLS and CDR2 is YYNGEE. The chain's CDR3 is CASSPRSGTRSTDTQYF. CDR3 DNA: TGTGCCAGCAGCCCCAGATCCGGGACTAGGAGCACAGATACGCAGTATTTT.

The rearrangement uses TRBV5-1 and TRBJ2-5; D is possibly TRBD1 (6 bases). CDR3 size: 13 residues. With 1 base removed from V and 4 bases from J, the gap between germline ends came to 8 bases. Germline-derived CDR1 and CDR2 are SGHRS and YFSETQ. DNA of the CDR3: TGCGCCAGCAGCTTGACAGGGCGAGAGACCCAGTACTTC. Amino acids: CASSLTGRETQYF. The full variable domain, rest sourced from reference TRBV5-1 and TRBJ2-5, is KAGVTQTPRYLIKTRGQQVTLSCSPISGHRSVSWYQQTPGQGLQFLFEYFSETQRNKGNFPGRFSGRQFSNSRSEMNVSTLELGDSALYLCASSLTGRETQYFGPGTRLLVL.

This chain uses TRBV7-3 with TRBJ1-6; 8 bases fit TRBD1. From germline, CDR1 is SGHTA and CDR2 FQGTGA. V lost 4 bases, J lost 4 bases, and 6 bases stayed unmatched. The CDR3 is made up of 16 amino acids. CDR3 DNA sequence: TGTGCCAGCAGCTCGGACAGGGAGCTATATAATTCACCCCTCCACTTT. The encoded protein is CASSSDRELYNSPLHF.

The chain carries TRBV5-6 and TRBJ1-1, with D unclear. Germline V gene lookup returns CDR1 SGHDT and CDR2 YYEEEE. V was cut by 0 bases and J by 8 bases, with 11 bases left in between. The CDR3 spans 13 residues. The CDR3 nucleotides read TGTGCCAGCAGCTTGGGTGAGGAGAGAGAAGCTTTCTTT. As protein: CASSLGEEREAFF.

The chain links TRBV4-1 to TRBJ1-2; TRBD1 agrees at 9 bases. This CDR3 has 17 amino acids. Germline CDR1 and CDR2: MGHRA and YSYEKL. V lost 1 base and J lost 7; bases outside the gene matches: 13. The CDR3 region is CASSQVVLWDRVFGYTF. The DNA of the CDR3 is TGCGCCAGCAGCCAAGTGGTATTATGGGACAGGGTCTTTGGCTACACCTTC.

This clone has a handful of counts. This sequence joins TRBV23-1 and TRBJ1-5; D is possibly TRBD1 (5 bases). TRBV23-1 is annotated as an ORF whose role is uncertain. The CDR3 runs 17 residues. Trimming took off 7 bases at V and 3 bases at J, with 22 bases between the two ends. The CDR3 DNA is TGCGCCAGCACTCTTCCTGGCGGGGGTGCTTTCAATCAGCCCCAGCATTTT. Amino acids: CASTLPGGGAFNQPQHF.

The chain links TRBV29-1 to TRBJ2-7, with a weak D call TRBD1 (6 bases). Trimming stripped 4 bases from V and 3 bases from J, with 10 bases between. The CDR3 runs 12 residues. CDR1 and CDR2 (germline): SQVTM, ANQGSEA. The CDR3 region has the DNA TGCAGCGTTGGGGCCAGGGGCTACGAGCAGTACTTC. This sequence encodes CSVGARGYEQYF.

V is TRBV5-1 and J is TRBJ2-7; 8 bases line up with TRBD1. Germline V gene lookup returns CDR1 SGHRS and CDR2 YFSETQ. After removal of 3 bases from V and 7 bases from J, the junction contained 6 bases not matched to a gene. The CDR3 is 13 residues long. In DNA form, the CDR3 reads TGCGCCAGCAGCTCGACAGGGGTGGAGGAGCAGTACTTC. Protein: CASSSTGVEEQYF.

This clone showed up just a few times. The V call is TRBV27, the J call TRBJ1-6; D possibly corresponds to TRBD1 (6 bases). Trimming removed 1 base at V and 4 bases at J, with 17 bases between. CDR1 is MNHEY, CDR2 SMNVEV, per germline (reference sequence). The CDR3 loop spans 18 amino acids. CDR3 in DNA: TGTGCCAGCAGTTTATTGGACCCAACGGGGACATATAATTCACCCCTCCACTTT. It codes for CASSLLDPTGTYNSPLHF.

The DNA of the CDR3 is TGTGCCAGCAGCTTGGAACCCACAAACAGGGTGGGAACCTTC. It specifies CASSLEPTNRVGTF. The chain uses TRBV5-6 and TRBJ1-2; D might be TRBD1 (6 bases). V dropped 0 bases and J dropped 14 bases, with 20 bases sitting between them. The CDR3 is 14 amino acids. Germline V gives CDR1 SGHDT, CDR2 YYEEEE.

This chain uses TRBV5-4 with TRBJ1-1; possibly TRBD1 for D (6 bases). Germline lookup yields CDR1 SGHNT and CDR2 YYREEE (reference sequence). V was clipped by 2 bases and J by 1 base, with 15 bases between them. The CDR3 runs 16 residues. The CDR3, as DNA: TGTGCCAGCAGCTTTTGGGCAGGGGCGGGGAACACTGAAGCTTTCTTT. This sequence encodes CASSFWAGAGNTEAFF.

The chain employs TRBV18 and TRBJ2-1, with unresolved D. The CDR3 spans 15 residues. Germline lookup yields CDR1 KGHSH and CDR2 LQKENI. V lost 3 bases and J lost 10, with 19 bases in between. This CDR3 reads CASSPRGAPSGEQFF. The CDR3 region has the DNA TGTGCCAGCTCACCGCGAGGAGCGCCCTCTGGGGAGCAGTTCTTC.

The chain is built from TRBV5-5 and TRBJ2-3; unclear D gene. Trimming shortened V by 6 bases and J by 1 base, and 18 bases separated the two germline ends. The CDR3 runs to 16 residues. CDR1 SGHKS and CDR2 YYEKEE come from the germline V gene (reference sequence). The chain's CDR3 is CASNRKKTRGTDTQYF. The DNA for the CDR3 is TGTGCCAGCAACCGCAAGAAAACCCGGGGCACAGATACGCAGTATTTT.

The V call is TRBV15, the J call TRBJ1-1, with D unresolved. Germline V gene sequence: CDR1 LNHNV, CDR2 YYDKDF (reference sequence). This CDR3 region has 17 residues. V lost 1 base, J lost 3 bases, and 18 bases lay in between. CDR3 in DNA: TGTGCCACCAGCAGAGTGGGGAAGGGAATGGAGGACACTGAAGCTTTCTTT. Protein sequence: CATSRVGKGMEDTEAFF.

The chain recombines TRBV6-5 with TRBJ1-5, with 7 bases aligning to TRBD1. J was trimmed by 5 bases and V by 6 bases; bases with no gene match: 7. Germline V gene lookup returns CDR1 MNHEY and CDR2 SVGAGI. There are 14 residues in the CDR3. CDR3 coding DNA: TGTGCCAGCAGCTGTGACAGGGAGGATCAGCCCCAGCATTTT. Its protein is CASSCDREDQPQHF.